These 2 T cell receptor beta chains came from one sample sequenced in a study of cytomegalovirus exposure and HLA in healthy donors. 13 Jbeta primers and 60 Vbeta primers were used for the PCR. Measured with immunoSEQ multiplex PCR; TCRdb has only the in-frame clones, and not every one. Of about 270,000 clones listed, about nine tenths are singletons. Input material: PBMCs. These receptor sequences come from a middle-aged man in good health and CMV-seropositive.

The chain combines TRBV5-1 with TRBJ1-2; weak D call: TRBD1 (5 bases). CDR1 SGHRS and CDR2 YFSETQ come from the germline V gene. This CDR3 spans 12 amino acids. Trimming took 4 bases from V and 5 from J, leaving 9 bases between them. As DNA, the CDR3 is TGCGCCAGCAGCCCGGAGGGGTATGGCTACACCTTC. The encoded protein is CASSPEGYGYTF.

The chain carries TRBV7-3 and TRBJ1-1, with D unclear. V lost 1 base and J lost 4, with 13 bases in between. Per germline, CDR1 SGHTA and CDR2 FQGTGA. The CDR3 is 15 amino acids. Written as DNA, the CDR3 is TGTGCCAGCAGCTTAAACGCCCAGATTGGCACTGAAGCTTTCTTT. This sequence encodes CASSLNAQIGTEAFF. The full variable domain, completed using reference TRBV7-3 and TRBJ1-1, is GAGVSQTPSNKVTEKGKYVELRCDPISGHTALYWYRQSLGQGPEFLIYFQGTGAADDSGLPNDRFFAVRPEGSVSTLKIQRTERGDSAVYLCASSLNAQIGTEAFFGQGTRLTVV.